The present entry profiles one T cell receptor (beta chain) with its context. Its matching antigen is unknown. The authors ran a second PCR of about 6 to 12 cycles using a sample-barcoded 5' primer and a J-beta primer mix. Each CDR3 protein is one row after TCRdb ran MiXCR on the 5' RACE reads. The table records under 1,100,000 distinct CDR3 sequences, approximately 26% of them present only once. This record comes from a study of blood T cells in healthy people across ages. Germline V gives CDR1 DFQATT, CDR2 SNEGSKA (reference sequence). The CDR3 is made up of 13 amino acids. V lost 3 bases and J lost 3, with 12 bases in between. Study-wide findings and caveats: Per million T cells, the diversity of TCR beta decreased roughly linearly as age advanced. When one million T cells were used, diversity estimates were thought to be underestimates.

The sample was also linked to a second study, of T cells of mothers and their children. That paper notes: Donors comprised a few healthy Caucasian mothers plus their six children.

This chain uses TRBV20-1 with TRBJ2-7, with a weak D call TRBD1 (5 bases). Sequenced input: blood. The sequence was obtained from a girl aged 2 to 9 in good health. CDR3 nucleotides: TGCAGTGCTAGTGACAGTGCGAGCTACGAGCAGTACTTC. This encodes CSASDSASYEQYF.